This record covers a single T cell receptor (beta chain). The data belong to a study of blood T cell repertoires in COVID-19. Profiled with immunoSEQ multiplex PCR; TCRdb holds only in-frame clones, not every one. The data contain under 500,000 clones, nearly 90% of them singletons. This sequence originates from a woman aged 18-35 years with acute COVID-19. Sequencing was carried out using PBMCs or T cells enriched from blood (not recorded which).

Here the CDR3 DNA reads TGTGCCTGGACTCTGACACGGTCAAATGAAGCTTTCTTT. Translation gives CAWTLTRSNEAFF. The chain links TRBV30 to TRBJ1-1; D is unclear. The germline CDR1 and CDR2 sequences are GTSNPN and SVGIG (reference sequence). The V and J ends lost 4 bases and 7 bases respectively, with 16 bases between them. This CDR3 is 13 amino acids long.